Listed here are 24 T cell receptor beta chains from one sample, sequenced in a study of blood T cells in healthy people across ages. Primers used in a second PCR of roughly 6 to 12 cycles were a sample-barcoded 5' primer and a J-beta primer mix. TCRdb redid the calling of the 5' RACE reads with MiXCR, one entry per CDR3 protein. The sample shows 850,000 to 1,000,000 distinct CDR3 sequences, about 48% of them seen only once. Sequenced sample: blood. Receptors were obtained from a man aged 25-45 years in good health.

This clonotype was detected only a few times. The chain joins TRBV6-5 to TRBJ2-3; D may be TRBD2 (7 bases). The V gene's germline CDR1 is MNHEY and CDR2 SVGAGI. The germline V and J ends were trimmed by 2 bases and 1 base, with 13 bases remaining between them. The CDR3 has 16 residues. The CDR3 reads CASSYVRGGGTDTQYF. The CDR3 DNA reads TGTGCCAGCAGTTACGTTAGAGGGGGGGGCACAGATACGCAGTATTTT.

J is TRBJ2-6 and V is TRBV15; unclear D gene. The CDR3 is made up of 17 amino acids. CDR1 LNHNV and CDR2 YYDKDF come from the germline V gene (reference sequence). V was trimmed by 0 bases and J by 0 bases, leaving 9 bases between them. The CDR3 DNA reads TGTGCCACCAGCAGAGATCCACTAAGCTCTGGGGCCAACGTCCTGACTTTC. Translation: CATSRDPLSSGANVLTF.

In regard to this clonotype: An end of the junction does not agree with germline; a read error may underlie this. The J gene is TRBJ1-1, the V gene TRBV5-1; TRBD1 might be the D (6 bases). The germline gives CDR1 SGHRS, CDR2 YFSETQ. The CDR3 spans 15 residues. The CDR3 protein is CASSLETGLNTESFF. The CDR3 region has the DNA TGCGCCAGCAGCTTGGAAACAGGGTTGAACACTGAATCTTTCTTT.

The chain has TRBV2 and TRBJ1-6, with unresolved D. The CDR3 has 14 amino acids. Deletions cut 6 bases from V and 0 bases from J, with 6 bases between. Germline V gene data show CDR1 as SNHLY and CDR2 as FYNNEI. CDR3 amino acids: CASRVSSYNSPLHF. As DNA, the CDR3 is TGTGCCAGCAGGGTTAGCTCCTATAATTCACCCCTCCACTTT.

This clonotype was counted only a few times. The chain combines TRBV29-1 with TRBJ2-1; D is perhaps TRBD1 (6 bases). V lost 8 bases to trimming and J lost 8 bases, with 16 bases between them. The germline gives CDR1 SQVTM, CDR2 ANQGSEA. The CDR3 sequence is 12 residues long. CDR3 protein: CSSEGDRDEQFF. The CDR3 nucleotides are TGCAGCTCCGAGGGGGATCGCGATGAGCAGTTCTTC.

V and J are TRBV5-1 and TRBJ2-5; 7 nucleotides agree with TRBD2. CDR1 and CDR2 (germline): SGHRS, YFSETQ. V trimming: 4 bases; J trimming: 4 bases; junction bases outside the gene matches: 13. This CDR3 is 16 amino acids long. Here the CDR3 reads CASSLGEGVLGETQYF. The CDR3 coding sequence is TGCGCCAGCAGCCTGGGGGAGGGTGTTCTAGGAGAGACCCAGTACTTC.

V gene TRBV18 combines with J gene TRBJ1-4, with 8 nucleotides matching TRBD1. Germline trimming cut 5 bases from V and 3 bases from J; bases unmatched to any gene: 8. The CDR3 runs to 16 residues. Germline lookup yields CDR1 KGHSH and CDR2 LQKENI. The CDR3 region has the DNA TGTGCCAGCTCAAGAGACAGGGGCCTGTCTAATGAAAAACTGTTTTTT. Amino acid sequence: CASSRDRGLSNEKLFF.

The chain's CDR3 is CASSPRQVTDTQYF. The DNA for the CDR3 is TGTGCCAGCAGCCCTCGACAGGTAACAGATACGCAGTATTTT. The chain carries TRBV12-3 or TRBV12-4 and TRBJ2-3, with D tentatively TRBD1 (6 bases). Trimming took 6 bases from V and 3 from J, leaving 13 bases between them. The CDR3 loop spans 14 amino acids.

The chain couples TRBV7-9 to TRBJ2-5; D remains ambiguous. V lost 3 bases and J 7 bases, leaving 12 bases between the germline ends. The CDR3 sequence is 13 residues long. Germline assignment: CDR1 SEHNR and CDR2 FQNEAQ (reference sequence). CDR3 protein: CASSLSAIGTQYF. The CDR3, as DNA: TGTGCCAGCAGCTTGAGCGCTATCGGGACCCAGTACTTC.

This clonotype was seen more than once but under ten times. This chain connects TRBV7-6 to TRBJ2-3; the D call may be TRBD1 or TRBD2 (5 bases each). This CDR3 contains 15 residues. Germline loops: CDR1 SGHVS, CDR2 FNYEAQ. Trimming removed 2 bases at V and 3 bases at J, with 12 bases between. In DNA, the CDR3 is TGTGCCAGCAGCTTATATCAGGGAGCGACAGATACGCAGTATTTT. As protein: CASSLYQGATDTQYF.

V usage is TRBV29-1 and J usage is TRBJ2-1; the D is unclear. The DNA end is more similar to TRBJ2-7, so the J call may be wrong. CDR3 length equals 14 residues. Germline assignment: CDR1 SQVTM and CDR2 ANQGSEA. The CDR3 is CSVGVWESYNEQYF. The CDR3 nucleotides read TGCAGCGTTGGCGTGTGGGAATCCTACAATGAGCAGTACTTC.

This clonotype has a handful of counts. The chain combines TRBV12-3 or TRBV12-4 with TRBJ1-6; weak D call: TRBD1 (5 bases). This CDR3 is 16 amino acids long. Trimming cost V 7 bases and J 2 bases, with 15 bases left between them. DNA of the CDR3: TGTGCCAGCATCCAGGGAGGGAACACCTATAATTCACCCCTCCACTTT. Translating it yields CASIQGGNTYNSPLHF.

The gene calls are TRBV15 and TRBJ2-1; TRBD2 aligns across 12 bases. Germline assignment: CDR1 LNHNV and CDR2 YYDKDF (reference sequence). The CDR3 is 15 amino acids. The V gene end was trimmed by 2 bases and the J gene end by 8 bases; junction bases not matched to a gene: 4. The CDR3 DNA reads TGTGCCACCAGCAGAAAGACTAGCGGGGGCGATGAGCAGTTCTTC. Its protein product is CATSRKTSGGDEQFF.

The chain employs TRBV5-1 and TRBJ2-3; no clear D. The CDR3 covers 14 residues. Germline CDR1 is SGHRS and CDR2 is YFSETQ. The V gene lost 6 bases and the J gene lost 0 bases, with 11 bases spanning the gap. CDR3 DNA: TGCGCCAGCAAATCGGCCGTTAGCACAGATACGCAGTATTTT. Its translation is CASKSAVSTDTQYF.

The chain has TRBV27 and TRBJ1-2; 7 bases line up with TRBD1. J was trimmed by 8 bases and V by 6 bases; bases with no gene match: 12. This CDR3 contains 14 residues. The V gene's germline CDR1 is MNHEY and CDR2 SMNVEV (reference sequence). The CDR3: CASRPTGSGVGYTF. The CDR3 bases are TGTGCCAGCAGGCCGACAGGGTCCGGGGTGGGCTACACCTTC.

Here the CDR3 DNA reads TGTGCCAGCAGGGAGGGACACAATGAGCAGTTCTTC. Translating it yields CASREGHNEQFF. The chain combines TRBV6-1 with TRBJ2-1, with D tentatively TRBD2 (6 bases). CDR3 length: 12 residues. CDR1 is MNHNS, CDR2 SASEGT, per germline. Trimming took 6 bases from V and 5 from J, leaving 8 bases between them.

This rearrangement joins TRBV2 to TRBJ1-5, with no clear D. Germline CDR1 is SNHLY and CDR2 is FYNNEI. The CDR3 has 12 amino acids. Trimming removed 3 bases from V and 11 bases from J, with 11 bases in between. CDR3 protein: CASSEEVQSQHF. The CDR3 DNA reads TGTGCCAGCAGTGAGGAGGTACAGTCCCAGCATTTT.

This clonotype was counted many times. The chain recombines TRBV28 with TRBJ2-3; tentative D call: TRBD1 (5 bases). Germline CDR1 MDHEN, CDR2 SYDVKM. This CDR3 region has 13 residues. V was shortened by 5 bases and J by 11 bases, with 17 bases between the two germline ends. CDR3 sequence (DNA): TGTGCCAGCAGTCCCAGACAGTACCCTCGGCAGTATTTT. Translated, it gives CASSPRQYPRQYF.

The chain couples TRBV18 to TRBJ2-5, with TRBD1 matching 8 bases. The closer fit of TRBJ2-7 to the DNA end suggests the J call may be wrong. The germline CDR1 and CDR2 sequences are KGHSH and LQKENI. The CDR3 extends over 13 amino acids. CDR3: CASSPYTGGEQYF. The DNA of the CDR3 is TGTGCCAGCTCACCTTATACAGGGGGCGAGCAGTACTTC.

The sample holds a few counts of this clonotype. Germline is not matched at one junction end, which may reflect a read error. This chain connects TRBV30 to TRBJ2-7, with D possibly TRBD2 on 5 matching bases. There are 11 residues in the CDR3. Germline-derived CDR1 and CDR2 are GTSNPN and SVGIG (reference sequence). Written as DNA, the CDR3 is TGTGCCGGGAGTCTAAACTACGAGCAGTACTTC. This encodes CAGSLNYEQYF.

This chain links TRBV6-5 with TRBJ2-1, with unresolved D. Trimming pared 0 bases from V and 4 bases from J, leaving 10 bases between. The CDR3 consists of 15 residues. Germline CDR1 is MNHEY and CDR2 is SVGAGI. CDR3 region: CASSYSLGPYNEQFF. CDR3 nucleotide sequence: TGTGCCAGCAGTTACTCGTTAGGGCCATACAATGAGCAGTTCTTC.

This chain joins TRBV20-1 and TRBJ2-5, with 8 bases that match TRBD2. The CDR3 runs 16 residues. Germline V gives CDR1 DFQATT, CDR2 SNEGSKA (reference sequence). Trimming took 6 bases from V and 1 from J; bases not matched to a gene: 13. DNA of the CDR3: TGCAGTGCCACAAGCGGGGGCGGGAGTATCCAAGAGACCCAGTACTTC. Encoded protein: CSATSGGGSIQETQYF.

This clonotype was counted between two and nine times. The rearrangement joins TRBV3-1 to TRBJ2-1, with 7 bases aligning to TRBD2. Germline CDR1 and CDR2: LGHDT and YNNKEL (reference sequence). Trimming took 0 bases from V and 6 from J; bases not matched to a gene: 8. The CDR3 runs to 16 residues. The CDR3 here is CASSQDNQRGLNEQFF. For the CDR3, the DNA is TGTGCCAGCAGCCAAGATAACCAGCGGGGACTCAATGAGCAGTTCTTC.

This clonotype occurred many times. This sequence joins TRBV4-2 and TRBJ2-7, with D possibly TRBD2 on 5 matching bases. The CDR3 extends over 16 amino acids. V was shortened by 4 bases and J by 0 bases, with 16 bases between the two germline ends. Germline loops: CDR1 LGHNA, CDR2 YNFKEQ. CDR3 in DNA: TGTGCCAGCAGCCGCGAATACGGGGAAAGCTCCTACGAGCAGTACTTC. This sequence encodes CASSREYGESSYEQYF.